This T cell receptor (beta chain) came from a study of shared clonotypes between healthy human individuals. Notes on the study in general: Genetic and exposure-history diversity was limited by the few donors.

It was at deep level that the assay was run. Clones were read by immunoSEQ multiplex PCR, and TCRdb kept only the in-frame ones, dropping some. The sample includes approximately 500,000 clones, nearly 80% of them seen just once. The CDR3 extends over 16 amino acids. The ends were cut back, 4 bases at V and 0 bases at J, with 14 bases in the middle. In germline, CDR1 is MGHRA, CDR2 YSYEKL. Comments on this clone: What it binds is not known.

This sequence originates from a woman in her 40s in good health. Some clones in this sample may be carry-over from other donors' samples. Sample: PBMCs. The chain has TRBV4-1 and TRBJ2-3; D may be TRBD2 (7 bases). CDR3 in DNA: TGCGCCAGCAGCCCCGAGGGGGGGGATAGCACAGATACGCAGTATTTT. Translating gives CASSPEGGDSTDTQYF.